Below, one T cell receptor beta chain is given with its context. The target antigen is unknown. These data belong to a study of cytomegalovirus exposure and HLA in healthy donors. Study context: Among several hundred genotyped donors, around 81% fell in the Caucasian-associated ancestry cluster. Study-wide points: Some V segments, TRBV6-2 and TRBV6-3 among them, were indistinguishable and were therefore excluded. As immune exposure information, only CMV serostatus was available. Rare TCR sequences predominated, though certain public TCRs were found in many donors.

PCR employed 60 Vbeta and 13 Jbeta primers. The table came from immunoSEQ multiplex PCR; TCRdb's copy has only in-frame clones and leaves some out. The repertoire has about 150,000 clones, roughly 84% of them found once; the top ten carry 1.9%. The trim removed 5 bases at V and 8 bases at J, leaving 9 bases unmatched. CDR1 and CDR2 from the germline V gene are SGHVS and FNYEAQ. This CDR3 contains 17 residues. This clonotype was obtained from a man between 18 and 29 years old in good health and CMV-seronegative. Sequencing was done on a sample of PBMCs. The chain couples TRBV7-6 to TRBJ2-1; TRBD2 matches at 16 bases. CDR3 in amino acids: CASSGTSGGGEEDEQFF. CDR3 sequence (DNA): TGTGCCAGCAGCGGGACTAGCGGGGGGGGAGAGGAGGATGAGCAGTTCTTC.